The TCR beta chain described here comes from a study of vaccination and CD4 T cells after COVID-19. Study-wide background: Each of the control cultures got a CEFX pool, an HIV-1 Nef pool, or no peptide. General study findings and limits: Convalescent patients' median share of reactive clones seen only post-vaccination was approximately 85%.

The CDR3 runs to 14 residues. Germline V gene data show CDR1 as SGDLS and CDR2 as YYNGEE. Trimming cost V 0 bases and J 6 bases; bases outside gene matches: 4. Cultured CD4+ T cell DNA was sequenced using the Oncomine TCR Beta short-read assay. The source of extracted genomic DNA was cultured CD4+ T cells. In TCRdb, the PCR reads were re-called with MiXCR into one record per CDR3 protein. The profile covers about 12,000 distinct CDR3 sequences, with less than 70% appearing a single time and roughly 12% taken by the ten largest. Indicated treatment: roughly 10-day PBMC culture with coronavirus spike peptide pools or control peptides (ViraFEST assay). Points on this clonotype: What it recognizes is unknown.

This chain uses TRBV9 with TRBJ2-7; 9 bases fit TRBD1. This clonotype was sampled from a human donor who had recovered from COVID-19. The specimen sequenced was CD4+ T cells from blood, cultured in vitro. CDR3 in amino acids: CASSVEGQGREQYF. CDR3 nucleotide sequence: TGTGCCAGCAGCGTAGAGGGACAGGGTCGCGAGCAGTACTTC.